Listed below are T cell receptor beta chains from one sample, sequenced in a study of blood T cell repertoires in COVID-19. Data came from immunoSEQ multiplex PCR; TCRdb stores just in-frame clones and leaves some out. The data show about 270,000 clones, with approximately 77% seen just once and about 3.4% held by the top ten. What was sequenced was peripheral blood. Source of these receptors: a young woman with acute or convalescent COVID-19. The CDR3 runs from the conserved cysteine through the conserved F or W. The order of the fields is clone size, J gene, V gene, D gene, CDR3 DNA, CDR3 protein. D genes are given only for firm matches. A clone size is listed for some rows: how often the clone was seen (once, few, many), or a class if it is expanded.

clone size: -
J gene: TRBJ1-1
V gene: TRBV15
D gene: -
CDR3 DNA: TGTGCCACCAGCAGAGCAGGGATGAACACTGAAGCTTTCTTT
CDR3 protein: CATSRAGMNTEAFF

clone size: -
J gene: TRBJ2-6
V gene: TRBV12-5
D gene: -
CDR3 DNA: TGTGCTAGTGGTTTGGTGGCGCCTAGCTATCGCTCTGGGGCCAACGTCCTGACTTTC
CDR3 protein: CASGLVAPSYRSGANVLTF

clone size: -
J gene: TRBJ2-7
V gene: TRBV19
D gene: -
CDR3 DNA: TGTGCCAGTAGTCGGAGCCTACCCTCCTACGAGCAGTACTTC
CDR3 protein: CASSRSLPSYEQYF

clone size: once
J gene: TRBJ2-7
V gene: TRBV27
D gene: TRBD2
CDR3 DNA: TGTGCCAGCAGTATAGCGGGAGGTGGGTACGAGCAGTACTTC
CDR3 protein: CASSIAGGGYEQYF

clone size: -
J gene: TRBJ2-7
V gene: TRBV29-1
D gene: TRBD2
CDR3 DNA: TGCAGCGTTGGGACTAGCGGGATGGTCGAGCAGTACTTC
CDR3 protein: CSVGTSGMVEQYF

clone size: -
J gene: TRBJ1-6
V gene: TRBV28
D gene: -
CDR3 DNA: TGTGCCAGCAGTTTTTTAGGCAGACTAATTCACCCCCTCCACTTT
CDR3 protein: CASSFLGRLIHPLHF

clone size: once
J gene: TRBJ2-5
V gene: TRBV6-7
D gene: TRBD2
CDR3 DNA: TGTGCCAGCAGTTTTTCCCGCCCGCGGACTAGCGGGAGTTCTGAGGGAGAGACCCAGTACTTC
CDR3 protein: CASSFSRPRTSGSSEGETQYF

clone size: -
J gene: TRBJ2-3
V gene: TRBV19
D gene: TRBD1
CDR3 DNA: TGTGCCAGTAGTATAGGCCACCGACAGGGGGTCTGGACAGATACGCAGTATTTT
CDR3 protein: CASSIGHRQGVWTDTQYF

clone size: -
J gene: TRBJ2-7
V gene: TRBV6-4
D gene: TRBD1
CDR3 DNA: TGTGCCATCCGGGACAGTTACTACGAGCAGTACTTC
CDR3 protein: CAIRDSYYEQYF

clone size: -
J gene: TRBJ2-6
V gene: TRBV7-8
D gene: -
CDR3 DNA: TGTGCCAGCAGCCGAGGACAGAGCTCTGGGGCCAACGTCCTGACTTTC
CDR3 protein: CASSRGQSSGANVLTF

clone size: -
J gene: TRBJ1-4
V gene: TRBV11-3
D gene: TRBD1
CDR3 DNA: TGTGCCAGCAGCTCGTGGACAGGGGAGGGGGAAAAACTGTTTTTT
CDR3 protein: CASSSWTGEGEKLFF

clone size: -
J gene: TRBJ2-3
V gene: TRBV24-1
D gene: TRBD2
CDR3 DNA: TGTGCCACCAGTGATTTGACTAGCGGGAGGGACACAGATACGCAGTATTTT
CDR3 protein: CATSDLTSGRDTDTQYF

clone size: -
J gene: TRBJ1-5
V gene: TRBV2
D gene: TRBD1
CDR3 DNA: TGTGCCAGCAGTTACAAGACTGGACAGGGGAATCAGCCCCAGCATTTT
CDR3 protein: CASSYKTGQGNQPQHF

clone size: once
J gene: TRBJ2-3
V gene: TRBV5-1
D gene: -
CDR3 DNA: TGCGCCAGCAGCTTGGCCAGGGCCCACACAGATACGCAGTATTTT
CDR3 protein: CASSLARAHTDTQYF

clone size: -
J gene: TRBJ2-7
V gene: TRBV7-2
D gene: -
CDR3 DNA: TGTGCCAGCAGCAGACCCGCGACAGGGAGGTCCTACGAGCAGTACTTC
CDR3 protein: CASSRPATGRSYEQYF

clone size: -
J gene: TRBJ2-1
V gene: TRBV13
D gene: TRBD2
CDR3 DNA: TGTGCCAGCAGCTTAGTTGCGGGAGGGCCATCAGAGAATGAGCAGTTCTTC
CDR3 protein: CASSLVAGGPSENEQFF

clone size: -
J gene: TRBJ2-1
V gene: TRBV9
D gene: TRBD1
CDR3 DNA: TGTGCCAGCAGCGCCGGGACAGGGGGCGGCGATGAGCAGTTCTTC
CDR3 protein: CASSAGTGGGDEQFF

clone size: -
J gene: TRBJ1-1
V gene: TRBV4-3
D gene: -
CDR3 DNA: TGCGCCAGCAGCCAAAACCCAGAGAACACTGAAGCTTTCTTT
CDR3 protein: CASSQNPENTEAFF

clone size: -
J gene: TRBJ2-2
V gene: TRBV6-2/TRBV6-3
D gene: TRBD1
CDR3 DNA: TGTGCCAGCAGTTACGGCGGCAAGACAGGGGAGAACACCGGGGAGCTGTTTTTT
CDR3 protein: CASSYGGKTGENTGELFF

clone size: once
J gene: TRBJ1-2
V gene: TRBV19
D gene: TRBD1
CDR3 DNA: TGTGCCAGTAGTATAGATCGACGGACAGGGGACGGCTACACCTTC
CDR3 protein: CASSIDRRTGDGYTF

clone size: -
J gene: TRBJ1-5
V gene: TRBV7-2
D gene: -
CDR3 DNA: TGTGCCAGCAGCTCACAGGGTTGGGGAAATCAGCCCCAGCATTTT
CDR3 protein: CASSSQGWGNQPQHF

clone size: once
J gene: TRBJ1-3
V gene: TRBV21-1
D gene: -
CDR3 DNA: TGTGCCAGCAGCAAAGCGCGGGGGGACAGAGGGTCTAGTCGTAACACCATATATTTT
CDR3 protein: CASSKARGDRGSSRNTIYF

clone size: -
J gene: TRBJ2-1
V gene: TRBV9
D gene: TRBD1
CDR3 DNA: TGTGCCAGCAGCGCTTCTAGGACAGGGTACGACAATGAGCAGTTCTTC
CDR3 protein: CASSASRTGYDNEQFF

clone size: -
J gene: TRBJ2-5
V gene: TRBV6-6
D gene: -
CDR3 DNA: TGTGCCAGCAGTTACCTATCGTCCGAGCGGGCCCAGTACTTC
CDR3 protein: CASSYLSSERAQYF

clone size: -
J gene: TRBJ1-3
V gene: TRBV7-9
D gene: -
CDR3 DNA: TGTGCCAGCAGCTTACTTGAGGCCTCTGGAAACACCATATATTTT
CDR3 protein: CASSLLEASGNTIYF

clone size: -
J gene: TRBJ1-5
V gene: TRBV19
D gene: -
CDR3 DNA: TGTGCCAGTAGTCCGGGAGGCGGCAATCAGCCCCAGCATTTT
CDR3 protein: CASSPGGGNQPQHF

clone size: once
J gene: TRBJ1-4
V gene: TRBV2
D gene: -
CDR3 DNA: TGTGCCAGCAGTCGGAACCAGGGGAAGCTGGGTGAAAAACTGTTTTTT
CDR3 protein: CASSRNQGKLGEKLFF

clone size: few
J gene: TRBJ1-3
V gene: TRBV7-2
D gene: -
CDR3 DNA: TGTGCCAGCAGAACAGGGACTGGAAACACCATATATTTT
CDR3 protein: CASRTGTGNTIYF

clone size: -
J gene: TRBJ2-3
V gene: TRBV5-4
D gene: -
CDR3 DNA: TGTGCCAGCAGCCAGGAGGCTTACACAGATACGCAGTATTTT
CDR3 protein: CASSQEAYTDTQYF

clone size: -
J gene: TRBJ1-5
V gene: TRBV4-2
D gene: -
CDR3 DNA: TGTGCCAGCAGCCAAGATTCGGGGGTCAATCAGCCCCAGCATTTT
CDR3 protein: CASSQDSGVNQPQHF

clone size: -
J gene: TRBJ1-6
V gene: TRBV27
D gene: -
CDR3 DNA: TGTGCCAGTTCCAGGGCCTACGATTCACCCCTCCACTTT
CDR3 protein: CASSRAYDSPLHF

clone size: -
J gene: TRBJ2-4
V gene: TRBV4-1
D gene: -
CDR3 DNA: TGCGCCAGCAGCCAAGACGACAGCAGGTCTACCAACATTCAGTACTTC
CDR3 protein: CASSQDDSRSTNIQYF

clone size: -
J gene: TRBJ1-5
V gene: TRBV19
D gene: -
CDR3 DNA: TGTGCCAGTAGTATGGGGAGGAGCAATCAGCCCCAGCATTTT
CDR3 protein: CASSMGRSNQPQHF

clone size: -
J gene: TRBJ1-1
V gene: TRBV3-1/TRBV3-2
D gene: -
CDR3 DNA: TGTGCCAGCAGCCCCCTTCGGGACTGGAACACTGAAGCTTTCTTT
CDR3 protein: CASSPLRDWNTEAFF

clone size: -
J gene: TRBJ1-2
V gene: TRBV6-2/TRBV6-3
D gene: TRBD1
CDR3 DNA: TGTGCCAGCAGTTACAATCGACAGGAAGGACAGGCAGCATATAACTATGGCTACACCTTC
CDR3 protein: CASSYNRQEGQAAYNYGYTF

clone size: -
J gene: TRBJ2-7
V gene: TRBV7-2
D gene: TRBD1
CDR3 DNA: TGTGCCAGCAGCCCCCGACAGGGAAGGTCCTACGAGCAGTACTTC
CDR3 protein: CASSPRQGRSYEQYF

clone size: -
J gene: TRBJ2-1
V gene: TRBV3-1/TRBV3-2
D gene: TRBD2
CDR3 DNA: TGTGCCAGCGGGGCGGGAGGGAAGGGCTACAATGAGCAGTTCTTC
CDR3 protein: CASGAGGKGYNEQFF

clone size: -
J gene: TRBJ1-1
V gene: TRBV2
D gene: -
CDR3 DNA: TGTGCCAGCAGTTTACAGCAGAACACTGAAGCTTTCTTT
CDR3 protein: CASSLQQNTEAFF

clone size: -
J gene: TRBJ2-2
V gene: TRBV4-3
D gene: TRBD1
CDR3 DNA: TGCGCCAGCAGCCTAGGGACAGGGCCGGTTGCCGGGGAGCTGTTTTTT
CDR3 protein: CASSLGTGPVAGELFF

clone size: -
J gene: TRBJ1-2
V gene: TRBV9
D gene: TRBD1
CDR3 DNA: TGTGCCAGCAGCGAACTCTACAGGGGTGGCTACACCTTC
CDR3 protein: CASSELYRGGYTF

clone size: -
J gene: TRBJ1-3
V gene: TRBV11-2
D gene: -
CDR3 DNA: TGTGCGACAGGCCTAGTCCCTGGAAACACCATATATTTT
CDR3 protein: CATGLVPGNTIYF

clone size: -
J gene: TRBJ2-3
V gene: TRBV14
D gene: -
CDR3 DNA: TGTGCCAGCAGCCAAGAAAGGGGGACACGGCGGAGGGATACGCAGTATTTT
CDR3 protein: CASSQERGTRRRDTQYF

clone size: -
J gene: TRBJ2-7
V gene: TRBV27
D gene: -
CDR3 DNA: TGTGCCAGCAACCTAGGGGTAGAGCAGTACTTC
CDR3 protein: CASNLGVEQYF

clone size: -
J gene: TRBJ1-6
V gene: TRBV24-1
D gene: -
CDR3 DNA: TGTGCCACCTCAACAGGCCATAATTCACCCCTCCACTTT
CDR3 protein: CATSTGHNSPLHF

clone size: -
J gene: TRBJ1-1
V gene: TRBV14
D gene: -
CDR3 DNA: TGTGCCAGCAGCTTCTTCCGGGGGAACACTGAAGCTTTCTTT
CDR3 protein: CASSFFRGNTEAFF

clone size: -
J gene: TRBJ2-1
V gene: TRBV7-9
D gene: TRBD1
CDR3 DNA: TGTGCCAGCACCCTACAGGGGGCCCGGGGCCGGGAGCAGTTCTTC
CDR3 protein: CASTLQGARGREQFF

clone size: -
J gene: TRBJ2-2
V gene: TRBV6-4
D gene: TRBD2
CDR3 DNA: TGTGCCCGCCGTTTCCGTCTTAAGCGGGAGGCCCTGTCGGGGGAGCTGTTTTTT
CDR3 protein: CARRFRLKREALSGELFF

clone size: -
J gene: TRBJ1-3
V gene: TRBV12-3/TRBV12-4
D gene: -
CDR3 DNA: TGTGCCAGCAGTCACAACTCTGGAAACACCATATATTTT
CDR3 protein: CASSHNSGNTIYF

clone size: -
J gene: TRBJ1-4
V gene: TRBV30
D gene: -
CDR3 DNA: TGTGCCTGCCACCGGGCCCGCGGGGTCGAAAAACTGTTTTTT
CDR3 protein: CACHRARGVEKLFF

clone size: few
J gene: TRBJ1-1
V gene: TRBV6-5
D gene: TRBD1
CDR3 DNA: TGTGCCAGCAGTTACCAAATGACAGGGGACACTGAAGCTTTCTTT
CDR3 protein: CASSYQMTGDTEAFF

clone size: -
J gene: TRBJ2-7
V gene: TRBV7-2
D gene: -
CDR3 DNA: TGTGCCAGCAGCCTCCTCACAGGGTACGAGCAGTACTTC
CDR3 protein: CASSLLTGYEQYF

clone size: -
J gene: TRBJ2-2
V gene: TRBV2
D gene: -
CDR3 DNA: TGTGCCAGCACCCCCCGCGGGGAGATCACCGGGGAGCTGTTTTTT
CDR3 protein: CASTPRGEITGELFF

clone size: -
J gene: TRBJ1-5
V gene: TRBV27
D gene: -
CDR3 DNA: TGTGCCAGCAGCTGGGACGGGGGGAGCAATCAGCCCCAGCATTTT
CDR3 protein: CASSWDGGSNQPQHF